The TCR beta chain under discussion was sequenced for a study of control samples from healthy donors and cancer patients. The CDR3 spans 15 residues. Germline values: CDR1 SGHDT, CDR2 YYEEEE. The V segment lost 3 bases and the J segment 5 bases; nucleotides outside the gene matches: 7. Assay: immunoSEQ multiplex PCR; the TCRdb copy retains only in-frame clones and omits some. Here the sample spans more than 85,000 clones, approximately 84% being singletons. The specimen sequenced was PBMCs. This sequence was found in a man aged 65-85 years with lung cancer. V gene TRBV5-6 combines with J gene TRBJ2-1, with 8 bases identical to TRBD2. The DNA of the CDR3 is TGTGCCAGCAGCTCCTGGACTAGCTTGCACAATGAGCAGTTCTTC. Translating gives CASSSWTSLHNEQFF. Looking up the rest from reference TRBV5-6 and TRBJ2-1 gives the full variable domain: DAGVTQSPTHLIKTRGQQVTLRCSPKSGHDTVSWYQQALGQGPQFIFQYYEEEERQRGNFPDRFSGHQFPNYSSELNVNALLLGDSALYLCASSSWTSLHNEQFFGPGTRLTVL.